This TCR beta chain was captured by sequencing in a study of CD8+ T cells in alopecia areata listed by TCRdb under 2018. Regarding the research as a whole: Treated patients were enrolled in an open-label pilot trial of oral tofacitinib at 5 to 10 mg twice daily for moderate-to-severe alopecia areata. The study used high-throughput TCRbeta sequencing to examine T cell clonal expansion in alopecia areata, in both the C3H/HeJ mouse model and human patients. In treated patients, disease severity was measured using the SALT score, which gives the percentage of scalp surface area affected. Tofacitinib was administered for 6 to 18 months, and 6 months of follow-up off drug were then conducted to assess delayed response and recurrence. On the human side, TCRbeta sequencing was run on scalp tissue and on sorted CD4+ and CD8+ peripheral blood T cells from healthy controls and from alopecia areata patients with either patchy or totalis/universalis disease. Patients on tofacitinib were biopsied at baseline and after 4 and 24 weeks of treatment, and several of the patients also had a later scalp biopsy. RNA was extracted with the PAXgene miRNA kit for fixed scalp, the miRNeasy kit for PBMCs, and the RNeasy kit for mouse skin. immunoSEQ multiplex PCR using 35 Vbeta forward primers and 13 Jbeta reverse primers was used to amplify TCRbeta CDR3 regions. Scalp clonality was compared among normal scalp (n=4), patchy alopecia areata scalp (n=8), and alopecia totalis/universalis scalp (n=8). General conclusions and limits of the study: Shared TCR sequences between patients were less evident than in mice, which may be partly attributable to HLA diversity in the patient population. Unlike mouse skin, where gammadelta T cells dominate, normal human skin contains resident alphabeta T cells that get sequenced too, which complicates analysis of the scalp TCR repertoire. Many expanded lesional clones persisted in scalp and blood during tofacitinib treatment, which may partly explain relapse after stopping treatment. Because the treated cohort was small and had just a single nonresponder, larger studies are needed to establish links between baseline CD8+ expansion and response. Compared with normal scalp, lesional scalp, particularly in alopecia totalis/universalis, had higher clonality and more expanded CD8+ clones, which suggests antigenic drive. Scalp clonality and the number of expanded CD8+ clones among the top 100 scalp clones were significantly decreased by tofacitinib.

This clone occurred a few times. Its antigen remains undetermined. Qualities for individual bases were not recorded, and no much larger clone is one base off. What this sample's time point label stands for: around 26 weeks on oral tofacitinib. The sample's treatment or condition label, in plain terms: oral pan-JAK inhibitor, 5-10 mg twice daily. From alopecia areata patients, peripheral blood was collected along with lesional scalp punch biopsies. PBMCs were isolated by density centrifugation and stained for CD3, CD4 and CD8, and CD4+ and CD8+ T cells were sorted on a FACSAria. Library creation used the immunoSEQ multiplex PCR assay. RNA was extracted from all samples and reverse transcribed into cDNA as template for TCR sequencing. First-strand cDNA was synthesized with SuperScript III using a 2:1 mix of oligo-dT and random hexamers. A synthetic immune receptor repertoire was used to assess amplification bias, and residual bias was removed computationally. The paper's processing steps were these. Raw reads were preprocessed for error removal, and CDR3 was defined according to IMGT conventions as running from the conserved cysteine to phenylalanine. To get clonality, Shannon entropy was normalized by log2 of the number of productive unique TCRs and the result was subtracted from 1. CD4 or CD8 identity of scalp clones was inferred by cross-referencing scalp TCRbeta sequences with sorted blood CD4 and CD8 repertoires. The immuneACCESS repertoire file appears here via TCRdb, limited to in-frame rearrangements. These files lack a portion of the clones; in checked studies, under half of the deficit traces to unresolved V genes, and the cause of the others is not known. From that table come the V and J calls and clone size; the DNA was used to work out D and trimming. This sample comprises approximately 180,000 clones, roughly 50% of them detected only once. The ten biggest clones cover roughly 10% of the sample.

The germline V gene provides CDR1 SGHVS and CDR2 FQNEAQ. Inclusive of the bounding cysteine and phenylalanine, the CDR3 is 14 residues long. The only DNA kept is the CDR3, 42 bases in frame from the first base. The junction shows trimming of 5 bases on V and 7 bases on J, and the gene matches do not reach 4 bases of it. This sequence uses TRBV7-8 and TRBJ1-6; 8 bases in the junction line up with TRBD1. Material: CD8+ T cells sorted from blood, obtained at week 24, from a patient treated with tofacitinib. This sequence was found in a human donor with alopecia areata. CDR3 reads: CASSPDRENSPLHF. The DNA sequence is as follows: TGTGCCAGCAGCCCGGACAGGGAAAATTCACCCCTCCACTTT.